Sequencing of this T cell receptor (beta chain) was carried out in a study of cytomegalovirus exposure and HLA in healthy donors. Study context: Unique TCRs numbering some 80 million, obtained from HLA-typed donors, made up an early data release.

In the PCR, 60 Vbeta and 13 Jbeta primers were used. Assay: immunoSEQ multiplex PCR; the TCRdb copy retains only in-frame clones and omits some. The sample yields roughly 140,000 clones, about 79% seen once. On this clone: Its cognate antigen is unknown.

Findings and caveats of the study: The later analysis indicated that the majority of CMV-associated TCR beta chains appeared HLA-restricted. An analysis was carried out at a later point. It showed that HLA-associated TCR beta chains were more clonally expanded than equally common non-associated chains. Associated with cytomegalovirus, according to the listing, were around 160 TCR beta chains.

This sequence was found in a male donor in good health and CMV-seronegative. Sequenced: PBMCs.

CDR3 in DNA: TGTGCCAGCAGCTCGGCCCGGGGGGGTCAGCCCCAGCATTTT. As protein: CASSSARGGQPQHF. The rearrangement links TRBV7-2 to TRBJ1-5; D is perhaps TRBD1 (5 bases). Germline assignment: CDR1 SGHTA and CDR2 FQGNSA. Trimming took 4 bases from V and 6 from J, leaving 13 bases between them. This CDR3 spans 14 amino acids.